A selection of T cell receptor beta chains follows, all from one sample in a study of blood T cell repertoires in COVID-19. The table came from immunoSEQ multiplex PCR; TCRdb's copy has only in-frame clones and leaves some out. Altogether tens of thousands of clones are present, around 80% being singletons, with the ten largest covering around 20%. Input material: peripheral blood. The receptors come from a human donor in a cohort sampled during active COVID-19. CDR3s include the opening cysteine and the closing phenylalanine or tryptophan. The D gene is left open where the match is weak. Clone size appears in some rows only: once, few, many, or a class for an expanded clone.

j_call: TRBJ2-3; v_call: TRBV5-1; d_call: TRBD2; clone_size: once; cdr3_aa: CASSLGILREGATDTQYF; cdr3_nt: TGCGCCAGCAGCTTGGGTATATTGCGGGAGGGCGCAACAGATACGCAGTATTTT
j_call: TRBJ2-7; v_call: TRBV28; d_call: TRBD2; clone_size: -; cdr3_aa: CASSLGASGRHEQYF; cdr3_nt: TGTGCCAGCAGTTTGGGGGCTAGCGGGAGACACGAGCAGTACTTC
j_call: TRBJ2-7; v_call: TRBV10-3; d_call: TRBD1; clone_size: -; cdr3_aa: CAIRDQRQGVYEQYF; cdr3_nt: TGTGCCATCAGGGACCAGCGCCAGGGGGTGTACGAGCAGTACTTC
j_call: TRBJ2-5; v_call: TRBV29-1; d_call: -; clone_size: -; cdr3_aa: CSALSAFLETQYF; cdr3_nt: TGCAGCGCTCTCTCCGCGTTCCTAGAGACCCAGTACTTC
j_call: TRBJ1-1; v_call: TRBV19; d_call: -; clone_size: -; cdr3_aa: CASRIPGGYTEAFF; cdr3_nt: TGTGCCAGTAGGATTCCGGGGGGGTACACTGAAGCTTTCTTT
j_call: TRBJ1-4; v_call: TRBV5-1; d_call: TRBD1; clone_size: -; cdr3_aa: CASSSSGTGREKLFF; cdr3_nt: TGCGCCAGCAGCTCGTCCGGGACAGGGAGAGAAAAACTGTTTTTT
j_call: TRBJ2-7; v_call: TRBV6-5; d_call: -; clone_size: -; cdr3_aa: CASQGPRDEQYF; cdr3_nt: TGTGCCAGCCAGGGGCCGAGGGACGAGCAGTACTTC
j_call: TRBJ2-7; v_call: TRBV5-6; d_call: TRBD1; clone_size: -; cdr3_aa: CASSKGTVTNYEQYF; cdr3_nt: TGTGCCAGCAGCAAAGGGACAGTAACAAACTACGAGCAGTACTTC
j_call: TRBJ2-7; v_call: TRBV7-3; d_call: -; clone_size: few; cdr3_aa: CASSLHGGSGTISYEQYF; cdr3_nt: TGTGCCAGCAGCTTACATGGGGGGTCCGGGACCATTTCCTACGAGCAGTACTTC
j_call: TRBJ1-1; v_call: TRBV11-2; d_call: -; clone_size: once; cdr3_aa: CASSLDFETEAFF; cdr3_nt: TGTGCCAGCAGCTTAGATTTTGAGACTGAAGCTTTCTTT
j_call: TRBJ1-1; v_call: TRBV4-1; d_call: -; clone_size: -; cdr3_aa: CASSQDRSGAFF; cdr3_nt: TGCGCCAGCAGCCAAGATAGGAGTGGAGCTTTCTTT
j_call: TRBJ2-5; v_call: TRBV11-3; d_call: -; clone_size: few; cdr3_aa: CASSNRWQEETQYF; cdr3_nt: TGTGCCAGCAGCAACAGGTGGCAAGAAGAGACCCAGTACTTC
j_call: TRBJ1-1; v_call: TRBV7-3; d_call: TRBD1; clone_size: -; cdr3_aa: CASSQGRQGPGTEAFF; cdr3_nt: TGTGCCAGCAGTCAAGGGCGACAGGGGCCGGGGACTGAAGCTTTCTTT
j_call: TRBJ1-1; v_call: TRBV27; d_call: -; clone_size: -; cdr3_aa: CASSFRQGWNTEAFF; cdr3_nt: TGTGCCAGCAGTTTTCGACAAGGATGGAACACTGAAGCTTTCTTT
j_call: TRBJ1-3; v_call: TRBV6-5; d_call: -; clone_size: -; cdr3_aa: CASRKQGFRTIYF; cdr3_nt: TGTGCCAGCAGAAAGCAGGGTTTTCGCACCATATATTTT
j_call: TRBJ1-2; v_call: TRBV5-5; d_call: -; clone_size: -; cdr3_aa: CASSLTAAGYTF; cdr3_nt: TGTGCCAGCAGCTTGACGGCGGCTGGCTACACCTTC
j_call: TRBJ1-1; v_call: TRBV20-1; d_call: -; clone_size: -; cdr3_aa: CSARDPSEAFF; cdr3_nt: TGCAGTGCTAGAGATCCCAGTGAAGCTTTCTTT
j_call: TRBJ2-3; v_call: TRBV7-9; d_call: TRBD1; clone_size: -; cdr3_aa: CASSLETGSQYF; cdr3_nt: TGTGCCAGCAGCTTAGAGACAGGGTCGCAGTATTTT
j_call: TRBJ1-5; v_call: TRBV30; d_call: TRBD1; clone_size: -; cdr3_aa: CAWRRQGTSNQPQHF; cdr3_nt: TGTGCCTGGAGAAGACAGGGGACGAGCAATCAGCCCCAGCATTTT
j_call: TRBJ2-2; v_call: TRBV24-1; d_call: -; clone_size: once; cdr3_aa: CATSSDTYTGELFF; cdr3_nt: TGTGCCACCAGTTCGGACACATACACCGGGGAGCTGTTTTTT
j_call: TRBJ2-2; v_call: TRBV7-6; d_call: -; clone_size: -; cdr3_aa: CASSSRYTGELFF; cdr3_nt: TGTGCCAGCAGTTCTAGGTACACCGGGGAGCTGTTTTTT
j_call: TRBJ1-2; v_call: TRBV30; d_call: TRBD1; clone_size: -; cdr3_aa: CAWSVILGTGRYGYTF; cdr3_nt: TGTGCCTGGAGTGTAATACTGGGGACAGGCCGGTATGGCTACACCTTC
j_call: TRBJ1-6; v_call: TRBV14; d_call: -; clone_size: -; cdr3_aa: CASSSLGLSPVSPLHF; cdr3_nt: TGTGCCAGCAGCTCTCTGGGACTCTCACCCGTCTCACCCCTCCACTTT
j_call: TRBJ2-5; v_call: TRBV10-3; d_call: -; clone_size: -; cdr3_aa: CAISNLQGNQETQYF; cdr3_nt: TGTGCCATCAGTAATTTACAGGGAAACCAAGAGACCCAGTACTTC
j_call: TRBJ2-7; v_call: TRBV4-1; d_call: TRBD1; clone_size: -; cdr3_aa: CASSERTGDRGEQYF; cdr3_nt: TGCGCCAGCAGCGAGAGGACAGGGGATAGGGGGGAGCAGTACTTC
j_call: TRBJ2-7; v_call: TRBV6-5; d_call: -; clone_size: -; cdr3_aa: CASSYSSRGYEQYF; cdr3_nt: TGTGCCAGCAGTTACTCGTCTAGAGGGTACGAGCAGTACTTC
j_call: TRBJ1-5; v_call: TRBV6-1; d_call: -; clone_size: -; cdr3_aa: CASSEHGEQPQHF; cdr3_nt: TGTGCCAGCAGTGAACACGGGGAGCAGCCCCAGCATTTT
j_call: TRBJ2-3; v_call: TRBV3-1/TRBV3-2; d_call: TRBD2; clone_size: once; cdr3_aa: CASSQDRAGYGTDTQYF; cdr3_nt: TGTGCCAGCAGCCAAGATCGAGCGGGGTATGGCACAGATACGCAGTATTTT
j_call: TRBJ1-1; v_call: TRBV30; d_call: -; clone_size: -; cdr3_aa: CAWSVQRYTEAFF; cdr3_nt: TGTGCCTGGAGTGTACAGAGATACACTGAAGCTTTCTTT
j_call: TRBJ2-3; v_call: TRBV6-6; d_call: TRBD2; clone_size: -; cdr3_aa: CASQAGVGYTQYF; cdr3_nt: TGTGCCAGCCAGGCGGGAGTGGGGTATACGCAGTATTTT
j_call: TRBJ2-7; v_call: TRBV6-5; d_call: TRBD1; clone_size: once; cdr3_aa: CASSYGDRVTYEQYF; cdr3_nt: TGTGCCAGCAGTTACGGGGACAGGGTTACCTACGAGCAGTACTTC
j_call: TRBJ1-5; v_call: TRBV4-1; d_call: -; clone_size: once; cdr3_aa: CASSQEGQQPQHF; cdr3_nt: TGCGCCAGCAGCCAAGAGGGGCAACAGCCCCAGCATTTT
j_call: TRBJ1-2; v_call: TRBV10-2; d_call: TRBD1; clone_size: few; cdr3_aa: CASSAGTASFIYGYTF; cdr3_nt: TGCGCCAGCTCGGCCGGGACAGCTTCATTTATCTATGGCTACACCTTC
j_call: TRBJ1-5; v_call: TRBV11-2; d_call: -; clone_size: -; cdr3_aa: CASSLDLPRGGDQPQHF; cdr3_nt: TGTGCCAGCAGCTTAGATCTCCCCAGGGGCGGTGATCAGCCCCAGCATTTT
j_call: TRBJ2-7; v_call: TRBV19; d_call: -; clone_size: -; cdr3_aa: CASSIRQGTYEQYF; cdr3_nt: TGTGCCAGTAGTATCAGGCAGGGGACCTACGAGCAGTACTTC
j_call: TRBJ2-2; v_call: TRBV10-3; d_call: -; clone_size: -; cdr3_aa: CALMMETGELFF; cdr3_nt: TGTGCCCTCATGATGGAGACCGGGGAGCTGTTTTTT
j_call: TRBJ1-2; v_call: TRBV18; d_call: -; clone_size: -; cdr3_aa: CASSATVNREIYGYTF; cdr3_nt: TGTGCCAGCTCAGCCACGGTTAACAGGGAAATCTATGGCTACACCTTC
j_call: TRBJ2-1; v_call: TRBV29-1; d_call: -; clone_size: -; cdr3_aa: CSVDRGSSYNEQFF; cdr3_nt: TGCAGCGTTGATCGGGGGAGCTCCTACAATGAGCAGTTCTTC
j_call: TRBJ2-7; v_call: TRBV6-5; d_call: TRBD1; clone_size: -; cdr3_aa: CASTQGVSYEQYF; cdr3_nt: TGTGCCAGCACCCAGGGGGTATCCTACGAGCAGTACTTC
j_call: TRBJ2-7; v_call: TRBV18; d_call: TRBD2; clone_size: once; cdr3_aa: CASSPRRTSGPSYEQYF; cdr3_nt: TGTGCCAGCTCACCTAGACGGACTAGCGGTCCCTCCTACGAGCAGTACTTC
j_call: TRBJ2-7; v_call: TRBV2; d_call: TRBD1; clone_size: -; cdr3_aa: CASGDSSYEQYF; cdr3_nt: TGTGCCAGCGGGGACAGCTCCTACGAGCAGTACTTC
j_call: TRBJ1-2; v_call: TRBV19; d_call: TRBD1; clone_size: -; cdr3_aa: CASRDRGRGYTF; cdr3_nt: TGTGCCAGTAGAGATAGGGGGCGGGGCTACACCTTC
j_call: TRBJ1-1; v_call: TRBV28; d_call: -; clone_size: -; cdr3_aa: CASSLASGGRTEAFF; cdr3_nt: TGTGCCAGCAGTTTAGCCTCGGGGGGTAGGACTGAAGCTTTCTTT
j_call: TRBJ2-7; v_call: TRBV5-4; d_call: -; clone_size: -; cdr3_aa: CASSLEGDVHEQYF; cdr3_nt: TGTGCCAGCAGCTTGGAAGGGGATGTACACGAGCAGTACTTC
j_call: TRBJ2-6; v_call: TRBV28; d_call: -; clone_size: -; cdr3_aa: CASEGGGSGANVLTF; cdr3_nt: TGTGCCAGCGAAGGGGGTGGTTCTGGGGCCAACGTCCTGACTTTC
j_call: TRBJ1-6; v_call: TRBV3-1/TRBV3-2; d_call: -; clone_size: -; cdr3_aa: CASSQVRNSPLHF; cdr3_nt: TGTGCCAGCAGCCAAGTGAGGAATTCACCCCTCCACTTT
j_call: TRBJ2-7; v_call: TRBV28; d_call: -; clone_size: -; cdr3_aa: CASRSDFQIYEQYF; cdr3_nt: TGTGCCAGCAGGTCGGACTTCCAGATCTACGAGCAGTACTTC
j_call: TRBJ2-7; v_call: TRBV12-3/TRBV12-4; d_call: -; clone_size: -; cdr3_aa: CASRLRVSYEQYF; cdr3_nt: TGTGCCAGCAGGCTCAGGGTTTCCTACGAGCAGTACTTC
j_call: TRBJ2-7; v_call: TRBV7-2; d_call: TRBD1; clone_size: -; cdr3_aa: CASSDLGTVYEQYF; cdr3_nt: TGTGCCAGCAGCGATCTCGGGACAGTCTACGAGCAGTACTTC
j_call: TRBJ1-5; v_call: TRBV12-3/TRBV12-4; d_call: -; clone_size: -; cdr3_aa: CASSFGRGQHF; cdr3_nt: TGTGCCAGCAGTTTTGGAAGGGGTCAGCATTTT
j_call: TRBJ2-3; v_call: TRBV2; d_call: -; clone_size: once; cdr3_aa: CASSGSIHTQYF; cdr3_nt: TGTGCCAGCTCGGGTTCCATTCATACGCAGTATTTT
j_call: TRBJ1-3; v_call: TRBV28; d_call: -; clone_size: -; cdr3_aa: CASSFHGNTIYF; cdr3_nt: TGTGCCAGCAGTTTCCATGGAAACACCATATATTTT
j_call: TRBJ1-4; v_call: TRBV28; d_call: TRBD1; clone_size: -; cdr3_aa: CASSTGQNEKLFF; cdr3_nt: TGTGCCAGCAGTACGGGACAGAATGAAAAACTGTTTTTT
j_call: TRBJ1-6; v_call: TRBV5-4; d_call: -; clone_size: -; cdr3_aa: CASSLWRGNAGEAPLHF; cdr3_nt: TGTGCCAGCAGCCTTTGGCGGGGAAACGCCGGGGAAGCACCCCTCCACTTT
j_call: TRBJ2-7; v_call: TRBV6-6; d_call: TRBD2; clone_size: -; cdr3_aa: CASSYSVTSVEQYF; cdr3_nt: TGTGCCAGCAGTTACTCTGTGACTAGCGTCGAGCAGTACTTC
j_call: TRBJ2-7; v_call: TRBV29-1; d_call: TRBD2; clone_size: -; cdr3_aa: CSAAGTSGRVEQYF; cdr3_nt: TGCAGCGCCGCCGGGACTAGCGGGAGGGTTGAGCAGTACTTC
j_call: TRBJ1-1; v_call: TRBV18; d_call: -; clone_size: -; cdr3_aa: CASSPGSSPEAFF; cdr3_nt: TGTGCCAGCTCACCAGGTAGTAGCCCTGAAGCTTTCTTT
j_call: TRBJ2-7; v_call: TRBV18; d_call: -; clone_size: many; cdr3_aa: CASSPPSGEQYF; cdr3_nt: TGTGCCAGCTCACCACCCTCGGGCGAGCAGTACTTC
j_call: TRBJ2-7; v_call: TRBV7-2; d_call: TRBD2; clone_size: -; cdr3_aa: CASSLARESEQYF; cdr3_nt: TGTGCCAGCAGCTTAGCGCGGGAGAGCGAGCAGTACTTC